The 19 T cell receptor beta chains presented below share a single source sample, sequenced in a study of blood T cell repertoires in COVID-19. TCRdb's table, derived via immunoSEQ multiplex PCR, lists solely in-frame clones and lacks some. The sample gives approximately 89,000 clones, 75% to 80% of which show up once; 6.3% is in the top ten. The sample comprised peripheral blood. The receptor set was obtained from a man aged 70 or older with COVID-19, enrolled during active disease.

There are a few counts of this clone. This chain joins TRBV2 and TRBJ2-5, with 8 bases that match TRBD1. V lost 4 bases, J lost 10 bases, and 5 bases stayed unmatched. There are 12 residues in the CDR3. Germline CDR1 is SNHLY and CDR2 is FYNNEI. The CDR3 sequence is CASSATGGVQYF. The CDR3 DNA reads as TGTGCCAGCAGTGCCACAGGGGGTGTCCAGTACTTC.

The V gene is TRBV7-9, the J gene TRBJ2-5; a weak D match, TRBD1 (5 bases). The V gene's germline CDR1 is SEHNR and CDR2 FQNEAQ (reference sequence). V was shortened by 1 base and J by 4 bases, with 13 bases between the two germline ends. The CDR3 length is 15 residues. This chain's CDR3 is CASSLGAGLGETQYF. Here the CDR3 DNA reads TGTGCCAGCAGCTTAGGGGCAGGGCTGGGAGAGACCCAGTACTTC.

J is TRBJ2-1 and V is TRBV10-3, with 9 bases matching TRBD1. The germline CDR1 and CDR2 sequences are ENHRY and SYGVKD. The CDR3 runs to 14 residues. V lost 4 bases to trimming and J lost 7 bases; unmatched junction nucleotides: 5. This chain's CDR3 is CAISALGTGNEQFF. The CDR3 nucleotides read TGTGCCATCAGTGCCCTCGGGACAGGGAATGAGCAGTTCTTC.

This rearrangement joins TRBV7-2 to TRBJ2-3, with 8 bases aligning to TRBD2. The CDR3 totals 18 residues. The ends lost 1 base at V and 3 bases at J; junction bases unmatched: 12. Germline lookup yields CDR1 SGHTA and CDR2 FQGNSA. CDR3 bases: TGTGCCAGCAGCTTAGTACCCCCGGGGGGGGGAGAGACAGATACGCAGTATTTT. This sequence encodes CASSLVPPGGGETDTQYF.

The chain carries TRBV3-1 (or the pseudogene TRBV3-2) and TRBJ2-7; the D gene is possibly TRBD1 (6 bases). V was trimmed by 3 bases and J by 4 bases, leaving 19 bases between them. Germline V gene data show CDR1 as LGHDT and CDR2 as YNNKEL (reference sequence). There are 16 residues in the CDR3. The CDR3 nucleotides are TGTGCCAGCAGCCAGGCCAGGGACACCCACTCATACGAGCAGTACTTC. It translates to CASSQARDTHSYEQYF.

The V gene is TRBV11-2, the J gene TRBJ1-1, with 7 bases that match TRBD1. The CDR3 is made up of 12 amino acids. Germline trimming cut 5 bases from V and 7 bases from J; bases unmatched to any gene: 4. Germline loops: CDR1 SGHAT, CDR2 FQNNGV. CDR3 DNA sequence: TGTGCCAGCAGCCAAGGGACAGATGAAGCTTTCTTT. Translated: CASSQGTDEAFF.

The rearrangement uses TRBV7-9 and TRBJ2-2; 7 bases match TRBD1. The CDR3 consists of 13 residues. V lost 5 bases, J lost 6 bases, and 3 bases stayed unmatched. Germline CDR1 and CDR2: SEHNR and FQNEAQ (reference sequence). Here the CDR3 reads CASSGQGAGELFF. In nucleotides, the CDR3 is TGTGCCAGCAGCGGTCAGGGGGCCGGGGAGCTGTTTTTT.

This chain uses TRBV7-9 with TRBJ2-1; 7 nucleotides align to TRBD1. The germline V gene encodes CDR1 SEHNR and CDR2 FQNEAQ (reference sequence). The V segment lost 5 bases and the J segment 5 bases; nucleotides outside the gene matches: 6. CDR3 length: 14 amino acids. The CDR3 DNA is TGTGCCAGCAGCAGGGGACAGCAAGACAATGAGCAGTTCTTC. It translates to CASSRGQQDNEQFF.

The rearrangement links TRBV27 to TRBJ2-7, with 7 bases lining up with TRBD2. This CDR3 spans 14 amino acids. V lost 2 bases to trimming and J lost 9 bases; unmatched junction nucleotides: 10. In germline, CDR1 is MNHEY, CDR2 SMNVEV (reference sequence). The CDR3 DNA is TGTGCCAGCAGTTTAGGGGGGGGGTACGGCGGGCAGTACTTC. Its protein is CASSLGGGYGGQYF.

V and J are TRBV12-1 and TRBJ1-1; no DNA check was done on the table's D call, TRBD1. TRBV12-1 is a recognized pseudogene. The CDR3 consists of 13 residues. The CDR3 DNA reads as TGTGCCAGCAGCCAAAAAAAATACACTGAAGCTTTCTTT. Translation: CASSQKKYTEAFF.

This clone was counted at least ten times. The chain is built from TRBV16 and TRBJ2-7; a possible D gene is TRBD2 (5 bases). The CDR3 length is 12 residues. V lost 3 bases and J 4 bases, leaving 7 bases between the germline ends. Germline CDR1 KGHSY, CDR2 FQNENV. CDR3 nucleotides: TGTGCCAGCAGCCAGGGCGGGTACGAGCAGTACTTC. Its protein product is CASSQGGYEQYF.

The rearrangement uses TRBV24-1 and TRBJ2-5, with a tentative D call TRBD1 (5 bases). Trimming cost V 0 bases and J 1 base, with 8 bases left between them. The CDR3 is made up of 15 amino acids. Germline V gene lookup returns CDR1 KGHDR and CDR2 SFDVKD. The CDR3 reads CATSDLRGFQETQYF. The DNA of the CDR3 is TGTGCCACCAGTGATTTGAGGGGATTCCAAGAGACCCAGTACTTC.

The chain has TRBV7-9 and TRBJ2-1; 11 positions match TRBD2. CDR3 length: 17 amino acids. Germline lookup yields CDR1 SEHNR and CDR2 FQNEAQ (reference sequence). The V and J ends lost 7 bases and 4 bases, in that order; junction bases with no gene match: 12. This CDR3 reads CASTPLTGTSGYNEQFF. The CDR3 bases are TGTGCCAGCACCCCTCTGACCGGGACTAGCGGTTACAATGAGCAGTTCTTC.

V gene TRBV18 combines with J gene TRBJ2-3; possibly TRBD1 for D (5 bases). The CDR3 is 14 amino acids. Germline assignment: CDR1 KGHSH and CDR2 LQKENI. The V and J ends lost 1 base and 2 bases respectively, with 7 bases between them. CDR3 protein: CASSPLGVTDTQYF. The CDR3 DNA reads TGTGCCAGCTCACCACTAGGGGTCACAGATACGCAGTATTTT.

This chain uses TRBV7-9 with TRBJ2-1, with D possibly TRBD2 on 5 matching bases. Between the trimmed V and J ends, which lost 5 bases and 9 bases, there was a span of 20 bases. The CDR3 contains 15 residues. Germline CDR1 is SEHNR and CDR2 is FQNEAQ (reference sequence). CDR3 nucleotides: TGTGCCAGCAGCGCCCAATCCGGGCTTCGGGGTGAGCAGTTCTTC. Its translation: CASSAQSGLRGEQFF.

This chain links TRBV10-3 with TRBJ1-4, with a weak D call TRBD1 (5 bases). The CDR3 has 14 amino acids. Germline CDR1 reads ENHRY; CDR2 reads SYGVKD. Deletions cut 6 bases from V and 6 bases from J, with 14 bases between. The DNA of the CDR3 is TGTGCCATCAGCGACGGGCTGGGGCATGAAAAACTGTTTTTT. Amino acid sequence: CAISDGLGHEKLFF.

V and J are TRBV14 and TRBJ2-1; D is perhaps TRBD2 (5 bases). Trimming took off 0 bases at V and 3 bases at J, with 15 bases between the two ends. The CDR3 consists of 17 residues. Germline CDR1 and CDR2: SGHDN and FVKESK. CDR3 amino acids: CASSQDLSAIDYNEQFF. The CDR3 DNA reads TGTGCCAGCAGCCAAGATCTTAGCGCGATTGACTACAATGAGCAGTTCTTC.

J is TRBJ2-1 and V is TRBV7-6; 10 bases are shared with TRBD2. With V trimmed by 4 bases and J by 1 base, 7 bases remained unmatched. The CDR3 spans 17 residues. Germline V CDR1 and CDR2: SGHVS, FNYEAQ. The CDR3 loop is CASSSPQRGGSYNEQFF. CDR3 sequence (DNA): TGTGCCAGCAGCTCTCCCCAGCGGGGGGGGTCCTACAATGAGCAGTTCTTC. Supplemented by reference TRBV7-6 and TRBJ2-1, the full variable domain reads GAGVSQSPRYKVTKRGQDVALRCDPISGHVSLYWYRQALGQGPEFLTYFNYEAQQDKSGLPNDRFSAERPEGSISTLTIQRTEQRDSAMYRCASSSPQRGGSYNEQFFGPGTRLTVL.

The rearrangement links TRBV7-2 to TRBJ1-5, with 7 positions matching TRBD1. The CDR3 covers 13 residues. The germline CDR1 and CDR2 sequences are SGHTA and FQGNSA. V trimming: 2 bases; J trimming: 7 bases; junction bases outside the gene matches: 2. CDR3: CASSLQGGQPQHF. In DNA, the CDR3 is TGTGCCAGCAGCTTACAGGGGGGCCAGCCCCAGCATTTT.